The 8 T cell receptor beta chains given below trace back to one sample, sequenced in a study of blood T cell repertoires in COVID-19 (TCRdb year 2020). Receptors were amplified or captured by the immunoSEQ multiplex PCR assay. TCRdb re-hosts the immuneACCESS table, in-frame sequences only. Its copies lack some clones; in the studies checked, an unresolved V gene accounts for under half of them, and the cause for the rest is not known. For this sample the table gives some 170,000 clones, of which about 90% were detected only once. The top ten clonotypes cover around 1.3% of the sample. Sequenced material: PBMCs or T cells enriched from blood (not recorded which). These receptors came from a human donor with acute COVID-19. The donor label of this sample is uncertain.

The chain combines TRBV5-6 with TRBJ2-5, with D possibly TRBD2 on 6 matching bases. Germline V CDR1 and CDR2: SGHDT, YYEEEE. The CDR3 has 13 residues. Trimming removed 7 bases at V and 2 bases at J, with 12 bases between. CDR3 protein: CASGWGVQETQYF. In nucleotides, the CDR3 is TGTGCCAGCGGTTGGGGGGTTCAAGAGACCCAGTACTTC.

The chain is built from TRBV6-5 and TRBJ2-3; D is undetermined. Trimming cost V 6 bases and J 5 bases, with 15 bases left between them. Germline assignment: CDR1 MNHEY and CDR2 SVGAGI. This CDR3 has 14 amino acids. The CDR3 DNA sequence: TGTGCCAGCAGCCTCAGGCCCGGCAGAGATACGCAGTATTTT. Translated: CASSLRPGRDTQYF.

The rearrangement uses TRBV27 and TRBJ1-4, with D uncertain. CDR1 and CDR2 (germline): MNHEY, SMNVEV (reference sequence). CDR3 length equals 14 residues. V was shortened by 5 bases and J by 7 bases, with 14 bases between the two germline ends. CDR3 in amino acids: CASSPTRAGEKLFF. DNA for the CDR3: TGTGCCAGCAGTCCGACAAGGGCGGGTGAAAAACTGTTTTTT.

The gene calls are TRBV7-2 and TRBJ1-6, with TRBD1 matching over 7 bases. This CDR3 has 14 residues. V dropped 1 base and J dropped 7; count of bases not matched to a gene: 1. Germline CDR1 is SGHTA and CDR2 is FQGNSA. Written as DNA, the CDR3 is TGTGCCAGCAGCTTAGACAGGGGCAATTCACCCCTCCACTTT. Residues: CASSLDRGNSPLHF.

The CDR3 DNA follows: TGTGCCAGCAGCCAATCAGGGCTAGCGGGTCCTGCGAACACCGGGGAGCTGTTTTTT. The encoded protein is CASSQSGLAGPANTGELFF. The chain employs TRBV7-2 and TRBJ2-2, with TRBD2 matching over 8 bases. With V trimmed by 5 bases and J by 0 bases, 14 bases remained unmatched. The CDR3 length is 19 residues. Germline V gene lookup returns CDR1 SGHTA and CDR2 FQGNSA.

The gene calls are TRBV9 and TRBJ2-7, with a possible D match to TRBD1 (6 bases). CDR3 length: 12 amino acids. Trimming removed 4 bases at V and 3 bases at J, with 8 bases between. CDR1 is SGDLS, CDR2 YYNGEE, per germline. The CDR3 region has the DNA TGTGCCAGCAGCCTGACAGGCTACGAGCAGTACTTC. It is translated as CASSLTGYEQYF.

This chain uses TRBV2 with TRBJ1-6, with D tentatively TRBD1 (5 bases). The V gene lost 2 bases and the J gene lost 7 bases, with 12 bases spanning the gap. This CDR3 has 15 residues. Germline CDR1 is SNHLY and CDR2 is FYNNEI. The CDR3 loop reads CASSETGRGNSPLHF. The CDR3 DNA is TGTGCCAGCAGTGAAACAGGCCGGGGGAATTCACCCCTCCACTTT.

The rearrangement links TRBV19 to TRBJ2-5; maybe TRBD2 (5 bases). From germline, CDR1 is LNHDA and CDR2 SQIVND (reference sequence). V shed 4 bases and J shed 5 bases, with 11 bases lying between them. This CDR3 spans 13 amino acids. The CDR3 loop reads CASSKGALETQYF. DNA for the CDR3: TGTGCCAGTAGTAAGGGAGCGTTGGAGACCCAGTACTTC.